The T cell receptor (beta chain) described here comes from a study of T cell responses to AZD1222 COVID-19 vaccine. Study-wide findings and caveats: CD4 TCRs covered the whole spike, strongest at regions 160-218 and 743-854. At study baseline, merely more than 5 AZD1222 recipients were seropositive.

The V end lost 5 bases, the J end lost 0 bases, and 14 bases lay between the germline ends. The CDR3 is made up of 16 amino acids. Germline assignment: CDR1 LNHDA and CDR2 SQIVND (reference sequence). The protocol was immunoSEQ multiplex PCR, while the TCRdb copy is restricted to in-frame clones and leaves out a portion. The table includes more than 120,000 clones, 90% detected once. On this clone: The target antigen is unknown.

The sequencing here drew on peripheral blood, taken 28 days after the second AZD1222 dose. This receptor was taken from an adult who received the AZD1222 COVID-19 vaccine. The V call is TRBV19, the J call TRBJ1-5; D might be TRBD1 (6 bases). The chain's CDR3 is CASSVYRDYSNQPQHF. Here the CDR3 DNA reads TGTGCCAGTAGTGTCTACAGGGATTATAGCAATCAGCCCCAGCATTTT.